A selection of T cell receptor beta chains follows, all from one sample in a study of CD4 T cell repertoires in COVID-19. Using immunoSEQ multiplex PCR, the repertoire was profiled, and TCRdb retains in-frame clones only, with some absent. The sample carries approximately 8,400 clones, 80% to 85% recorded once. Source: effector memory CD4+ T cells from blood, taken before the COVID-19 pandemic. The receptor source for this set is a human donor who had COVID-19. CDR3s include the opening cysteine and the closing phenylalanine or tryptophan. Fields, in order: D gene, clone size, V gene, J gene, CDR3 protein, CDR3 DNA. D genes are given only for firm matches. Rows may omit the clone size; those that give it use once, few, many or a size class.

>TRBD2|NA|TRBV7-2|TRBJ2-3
CASSLGGGIDTQYF
TGTGCCAGCAGCTTAGGGGGGGGAATAGATACGCAGTATTTT
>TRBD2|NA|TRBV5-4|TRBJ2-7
CASSSGLAAYEQYF
TGTGCCAGCAGCTCGGGACTAGCGGCCTACGAGCAGTACTTC
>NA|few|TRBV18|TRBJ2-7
CASSPPIHPPTYEQYF
TGTGCCAGCTCACCACCAATCCACCCTCCTACCTACGAGCAGTACTTC
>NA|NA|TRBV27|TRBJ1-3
CASSLSGVLSGNTIYF
TGTGCCAGCAGTTTATCGGGCGTACTCTCTGGAAACACCATATATTTT
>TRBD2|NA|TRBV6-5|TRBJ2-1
CASTRLAGGNEQFF
TGTGCCAGCACAAGACTAGCGGGAGGAAATGAGCAGTTCTTC
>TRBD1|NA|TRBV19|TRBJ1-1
CASSIPGQVAEAFF
TGTGCCAGTAGTATCCCGGGACAGGTCGCTGAAGCTTTCTTT
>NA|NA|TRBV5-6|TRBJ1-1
CASKRWSGTEAFF
TGTGCCAGCAAGCGGTGGTCGGGGACTGAAGCTTTCTTT
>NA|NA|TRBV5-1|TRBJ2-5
CASAPRVGETQYF
TGCGCCAGCGCTCCCCGGGTGGGAGAGACCCAGTACTTC
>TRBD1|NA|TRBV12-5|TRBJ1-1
CASGVQGVTEAFF
TGTGCTAGTGGTGTTCAGGGGGTCACTGAAGCTTTCTTT
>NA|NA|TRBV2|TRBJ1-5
CASSVGQNNQPQHF
TGTGCCAGCAGTGTGGGGCAAAACAATCAGCCCCAGCATTTT
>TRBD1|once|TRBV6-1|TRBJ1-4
CASSEGQGSNEKLFF
TGTGCCAGCAGTGAGGGACAGGGGTCTAATGAAAAACTGTTTTTT
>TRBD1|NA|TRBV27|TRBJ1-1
CASSLIGQGLRTEAFF
TGTGCCAGCAGTTTAATAGGACAGGGACTTAGAACTGAAGCTTTCTTT
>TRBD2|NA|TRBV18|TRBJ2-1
CASSPPGLASTNEQFF
TGTGCCAGCTCACCCCCGGGACTAGCCTCTACCAATGAGCAGTTCTTC
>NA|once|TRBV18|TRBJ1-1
CASSPRRDENTEAFF
TGTGCCAGCTCTCCACGGAGGGACGAGAACACTGAAGCTTTCTTT
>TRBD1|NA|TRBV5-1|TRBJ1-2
CASSSGTGIYGYTF
TGCGCCAGCAGCTCCGGGACAGGGATCTATGGCTACACCTTC
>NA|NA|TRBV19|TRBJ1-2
CASRSGPGRYGYTF
TGTGCCAGTAGATCCGGCCCCGGCAGGTATGGCTACACCTTC
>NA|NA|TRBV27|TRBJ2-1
CASSYGRSYNEQFF
TGTGCCAGCAGTTACGGGAGAAGCTACAATGAGCAGTTCTTC
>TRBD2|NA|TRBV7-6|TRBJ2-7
CASSAGLAGEREQYF
TGTGCCAGCAGCGCCGGACTAGCGGGGGAACGCGAGCAGTACTTC
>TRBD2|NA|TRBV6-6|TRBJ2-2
CASLDAGGNTGELFF
TGTGCCAGCCTGGATGCGGGAGGGAACACCGGGGAGCTGTTTTTT
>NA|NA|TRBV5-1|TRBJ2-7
CASSLETEVPGEQYF
TGCGCCAGCAGCTTGGAAACGGAGGTTCCCGGCGAGCAGTACTTC